The table lists the clone carrying this T cell receptor beta chain with a count of one. The antigen is unknown. The data originate from a study of vaccination effects on CD4 cells after COVID-19. Looking at the study overall: Vaccination of participants consisted of two doses of either the BNT162b2 or mRNA-1273 vaccine.

Clones were read by immunoSEQ multiplex PCR, and TCRdb kept only the in-frame ones, dropping some. Here the sample spans more than 40,000 clones, around 67% being singletons. ViraFEST expansion of antigen-specific CD4+ T cells with viral peptide pools preceded sequencing. When about ten days of culture had elapsed, CD4+ T cells were isolated. In the vaccine recipients, nucleocapsid antibodies were negative and there was no prior SARS-CoV-2 infection. Each well held 1.5 million to 2 million PBMC cultured with around 9.4 ug/ml peptides and 8.5 to 10 IU/ml IL-2. V was pared by 0 bases and J by 5 bases, with 3 bases of the junction left unmatched. The CDR3 consists of 15 residues. Germline-derived CDR1 and CDR2 are SGHRS and YFSETQ.

The V and J genes are TRBV5-1 and TRBJ2-1; TRBD1 matches at 9 bases. The sequences come from CD4+ T cells from PBMCs cultured with HCoV-OC43 spike peptides, collected before COVID-19 vaccination. Subset of the sample: HCoV-OC43 spike overlapping peptide pool stimulation. This TCR derives from a human donor who received a COVID-19 vaccine. CDR3 in amino acids: CASSLGGTGNNEQFF. The CDR3 DNA follows: TGCGCCAGCAGCTTGGGAGGGACAGGGAACAATGAGCAGTTCTTC.